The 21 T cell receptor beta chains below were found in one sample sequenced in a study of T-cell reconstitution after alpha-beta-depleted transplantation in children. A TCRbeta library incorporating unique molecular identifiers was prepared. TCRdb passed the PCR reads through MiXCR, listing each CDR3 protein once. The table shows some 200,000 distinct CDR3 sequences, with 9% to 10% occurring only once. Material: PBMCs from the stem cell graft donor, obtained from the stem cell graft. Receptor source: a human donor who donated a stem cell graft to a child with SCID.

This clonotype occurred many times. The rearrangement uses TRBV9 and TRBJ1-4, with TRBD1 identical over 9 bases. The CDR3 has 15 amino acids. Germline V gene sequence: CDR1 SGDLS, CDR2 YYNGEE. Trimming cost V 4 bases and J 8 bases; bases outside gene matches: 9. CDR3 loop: CASSPLGQGREKLFF. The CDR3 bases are TGTGCCAGCAGCCCGCTAGGACAGGGGCGGGAAAAACTGTTTTTT. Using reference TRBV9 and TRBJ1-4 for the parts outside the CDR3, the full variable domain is DSGVTQTPKHLITATGQRVTLRCSPRSGDLSVYWYQQSLDQGLQFLIQYYNGEERAKGNILERFSAQQFPDLHSELNLSSLELGDSALYFCASSPLGQGREKLFFGSGTQLSVL.

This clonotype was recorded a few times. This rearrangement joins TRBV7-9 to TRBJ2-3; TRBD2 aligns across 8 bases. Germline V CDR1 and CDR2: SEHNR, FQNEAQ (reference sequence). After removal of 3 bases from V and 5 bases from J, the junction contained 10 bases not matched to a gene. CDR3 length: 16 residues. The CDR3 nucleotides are TGTGCCAGCAGCTTCCCCCAGCGGGGGCAAGGAGATACGCAGTATTTT. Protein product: CASSFPQRGQGDTQYF.

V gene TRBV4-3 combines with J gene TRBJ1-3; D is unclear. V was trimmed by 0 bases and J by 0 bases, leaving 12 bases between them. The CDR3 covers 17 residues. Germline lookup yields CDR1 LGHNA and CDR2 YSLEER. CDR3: CASSQDQETSSGNTIYF. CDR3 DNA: TGCGCCAGCAGCCAAGATCAGGAGACCAGCTCTGGAAACACCATATATTTT.

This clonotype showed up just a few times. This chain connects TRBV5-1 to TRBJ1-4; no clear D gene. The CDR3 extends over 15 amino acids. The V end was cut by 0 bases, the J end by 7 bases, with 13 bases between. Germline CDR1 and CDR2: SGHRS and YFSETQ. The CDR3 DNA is TGCGCCAGCAGCTTGGCCGGGCCTCCAGGTGAAAAACTGTTTTTT. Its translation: CASSLAGPPGEKLFF.

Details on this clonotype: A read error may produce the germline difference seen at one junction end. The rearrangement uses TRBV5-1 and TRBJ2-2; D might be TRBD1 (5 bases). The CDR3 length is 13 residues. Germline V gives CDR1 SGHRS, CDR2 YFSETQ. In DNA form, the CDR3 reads TGCGCCAGCAGCTTGGAGCCCGGACAAAGGGCGAATTTT. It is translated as CASSLEPGQRANF.

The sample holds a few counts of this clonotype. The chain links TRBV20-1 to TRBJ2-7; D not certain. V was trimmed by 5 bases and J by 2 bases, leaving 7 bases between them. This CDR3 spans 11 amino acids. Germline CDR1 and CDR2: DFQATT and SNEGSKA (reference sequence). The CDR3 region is CSAPLAYEQYF. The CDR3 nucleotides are TGCAGTGCTCCCCTAGCCTACGAGCAGTACTTC.

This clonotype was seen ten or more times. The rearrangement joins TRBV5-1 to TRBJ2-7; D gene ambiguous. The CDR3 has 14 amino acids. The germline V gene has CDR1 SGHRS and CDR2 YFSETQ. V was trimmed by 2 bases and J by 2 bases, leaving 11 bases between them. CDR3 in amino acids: CASSLFDGAYEQYF. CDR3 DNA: TGCGCCAGCAGCTTATTTGACGGAGCCTACGAGCAGTACTTC. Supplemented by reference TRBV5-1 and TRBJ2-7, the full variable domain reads KAGVTQTPRYLIKTRGQQVTLSCSPISGHRSVSWYQQTPGQGLQFLFEYFSETQRNKGNFPGRFSGRQFSNSRSEMNVSTLELGDSALYLCASSLFDGAYEQYFGPGTRLTVT.

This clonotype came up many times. The CDR3 DNA is TGCGCCAGCAAGGTACTAGCGGGGAACACCGGGGAGCTGTTTTTT. It is translated as CASKVLAGNTGELFF. The J gene is TRBJ2-2, the V gene TRBV5-1, with TRBD2 matching 9 bases. Germline assignment: CDR1 SGHRS and CDR2 YFSETQ. This CDR3 spans 15 amino acids. Unmatched junction bases numbered 4, after V lost 6 bases and J lost 1 base.

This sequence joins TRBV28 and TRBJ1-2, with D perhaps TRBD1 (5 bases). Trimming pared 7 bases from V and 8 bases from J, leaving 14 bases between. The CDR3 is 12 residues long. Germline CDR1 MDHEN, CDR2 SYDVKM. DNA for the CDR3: TGTGCCAGCAAGTGGAGCTGGGGCGGCTACACCTTC. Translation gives CASKWSWGGYTF.

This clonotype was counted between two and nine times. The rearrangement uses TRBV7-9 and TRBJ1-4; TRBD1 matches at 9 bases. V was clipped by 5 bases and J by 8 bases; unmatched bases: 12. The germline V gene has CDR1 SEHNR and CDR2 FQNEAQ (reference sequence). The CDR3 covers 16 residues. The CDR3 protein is CASSDSPGTGTEKLFF. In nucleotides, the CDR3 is TGTGCCAGCAGCGACAGTCCCGGGACAGGGACCGAAAAACTGTTTTTT.

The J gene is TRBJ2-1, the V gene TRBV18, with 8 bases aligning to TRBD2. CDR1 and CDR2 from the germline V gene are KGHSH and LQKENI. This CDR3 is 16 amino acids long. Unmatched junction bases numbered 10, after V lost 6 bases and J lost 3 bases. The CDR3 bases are TGTGCCAGCTCCACAGCCGGGCGGGGGGACTACAATGAGCAGTTCTTC. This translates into CASSTAGRGDYNEQFF.

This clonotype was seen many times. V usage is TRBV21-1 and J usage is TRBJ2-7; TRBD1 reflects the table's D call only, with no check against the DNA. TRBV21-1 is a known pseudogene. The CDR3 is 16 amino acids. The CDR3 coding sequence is TGTGCCAGCAGCAAAAGCCGAGGGACAGGGAAACACGAGCAGTACTTC. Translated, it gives CASSKSRGTGKHEQYF.

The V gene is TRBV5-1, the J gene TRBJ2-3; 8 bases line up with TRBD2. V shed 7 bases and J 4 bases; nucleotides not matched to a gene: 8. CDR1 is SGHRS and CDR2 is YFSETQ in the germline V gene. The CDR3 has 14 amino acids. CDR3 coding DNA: TGCGCCAGCGATGTCGGGGGGGCCTCAGATACGCAGTATTTT. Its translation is CASDVGGASDTQYF.

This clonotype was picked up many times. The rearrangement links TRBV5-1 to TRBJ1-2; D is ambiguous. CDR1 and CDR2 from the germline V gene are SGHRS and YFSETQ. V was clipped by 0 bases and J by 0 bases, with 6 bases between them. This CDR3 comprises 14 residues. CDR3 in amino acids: CASSLVGTNYGYTF. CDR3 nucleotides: TGCGCCAGCAGCTTGGTCGGGACTAACTATGGCTACACCTTC.

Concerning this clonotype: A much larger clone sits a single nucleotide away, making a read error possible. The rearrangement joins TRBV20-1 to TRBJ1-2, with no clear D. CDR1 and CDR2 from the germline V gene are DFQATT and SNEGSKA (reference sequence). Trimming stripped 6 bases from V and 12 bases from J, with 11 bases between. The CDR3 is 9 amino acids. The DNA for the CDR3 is TGCAGTGCCGGGGTGCGCGACACCTTC. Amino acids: CSAGVRDTF.

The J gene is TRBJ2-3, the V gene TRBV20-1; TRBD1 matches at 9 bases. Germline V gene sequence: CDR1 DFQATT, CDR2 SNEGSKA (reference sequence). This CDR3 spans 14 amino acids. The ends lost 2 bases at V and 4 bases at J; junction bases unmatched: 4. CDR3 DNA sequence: TGCAGTGCTAGAAGGGACAGGGATTCAGATACGCAGTATTTT. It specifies CSARRDRDSDTQYF.

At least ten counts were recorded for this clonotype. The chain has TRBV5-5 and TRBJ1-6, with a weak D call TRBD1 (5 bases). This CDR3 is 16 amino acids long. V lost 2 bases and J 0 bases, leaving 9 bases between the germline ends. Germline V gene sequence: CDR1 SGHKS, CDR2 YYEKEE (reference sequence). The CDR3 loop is CASSLIGGSYNSPLHF. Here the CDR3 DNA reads TGTGCCAGCAGCTTAATCGGGGGCTCCTATAATTCACCCCTCCACTTT.

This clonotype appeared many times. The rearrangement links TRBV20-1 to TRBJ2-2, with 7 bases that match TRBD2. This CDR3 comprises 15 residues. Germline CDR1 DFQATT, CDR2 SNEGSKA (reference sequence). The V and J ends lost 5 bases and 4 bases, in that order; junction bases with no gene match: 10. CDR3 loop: CSADRLGGGTGELFF. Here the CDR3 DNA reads TGCAGTGCTGACCGATTGGGGGGGGGCACCGGGGAGCTGTTTTTT.

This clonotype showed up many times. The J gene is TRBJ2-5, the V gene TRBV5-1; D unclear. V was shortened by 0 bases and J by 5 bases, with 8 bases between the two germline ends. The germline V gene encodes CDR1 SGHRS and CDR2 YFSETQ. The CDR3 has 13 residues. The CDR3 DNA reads TGCGCCAGCAGCTTGGGGGCGAGGGAGACCCAGTACTTC. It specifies CASSLGARETQYF. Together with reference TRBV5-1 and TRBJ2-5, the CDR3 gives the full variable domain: KAGVTQTPRYLIKTRGQQVTLSCSPISGHRSVSWYQQTPGQGLQFLFEYFSETQRNKGNFPGRFSGRQFSNSRSEMNVSTLELGDSALYLCASSLGARETQYFGPGTRLLVL.

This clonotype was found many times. Here the CDR3 reads CASSLSTGYVDEQFF. DNA for the CDR3: TGCGCCAGCAGCTTGTCGACAGGGTATGTCGATGAGCAGTTCTTC. The J gene is TRBJ2-1, the V gene TRBV5-1; TRBD1 matches at 7 bases. The trim removed 1 base at V and 8 bases at J, leaving 9 bases unmatched. The V gene's germline CDR1 is SGHRS and CDR2 YFSETQ. The CDR3 is 15 residues long.

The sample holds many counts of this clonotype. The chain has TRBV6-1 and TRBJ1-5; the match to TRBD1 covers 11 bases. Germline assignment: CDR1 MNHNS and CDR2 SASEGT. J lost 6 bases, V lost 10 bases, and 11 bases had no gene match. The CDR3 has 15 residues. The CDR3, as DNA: TGTGCCACCCGAAGGGACAGGGGGGCAGGTCAGCCCCAGCATTTT. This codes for CATRRDRGAGQPQHF.